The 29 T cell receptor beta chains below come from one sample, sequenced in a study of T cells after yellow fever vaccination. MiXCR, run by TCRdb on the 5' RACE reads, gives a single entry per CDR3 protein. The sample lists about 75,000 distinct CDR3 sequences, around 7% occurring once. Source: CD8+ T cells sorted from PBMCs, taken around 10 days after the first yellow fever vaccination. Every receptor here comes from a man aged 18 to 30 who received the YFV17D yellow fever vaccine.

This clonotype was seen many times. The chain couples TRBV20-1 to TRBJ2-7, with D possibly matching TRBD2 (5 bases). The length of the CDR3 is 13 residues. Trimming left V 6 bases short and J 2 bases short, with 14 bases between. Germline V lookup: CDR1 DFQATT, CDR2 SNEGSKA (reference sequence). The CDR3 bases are TGCAGTGCCTCCCCCCGGGGAGCCTACGAGCAGTACGTC. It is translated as CSASPRGAYEQYV.

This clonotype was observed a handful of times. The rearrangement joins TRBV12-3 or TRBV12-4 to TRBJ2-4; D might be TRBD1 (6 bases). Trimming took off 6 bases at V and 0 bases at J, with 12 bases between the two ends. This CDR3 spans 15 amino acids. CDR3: CASRETGLAKNIQYF. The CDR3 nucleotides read TGTGCCAGCAGGGAGACAGGTCTAGCCAAAAACATTCAGTACTTC.

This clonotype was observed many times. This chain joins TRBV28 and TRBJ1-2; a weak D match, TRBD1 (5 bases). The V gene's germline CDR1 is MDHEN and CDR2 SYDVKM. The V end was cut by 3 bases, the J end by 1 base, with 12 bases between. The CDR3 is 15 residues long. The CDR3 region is CASSLTGGINYGYTF. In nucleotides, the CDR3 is TGTGCCAGCAGTTTGACCGGGGGAATTAACTATGGCTACACCTTC.

In DNA, the CDR3 is TGTGCCAGCAGCGGACAGAGTAATGAAAAACTGTTTTTT. The encoded protein is CASSGQSNEKLFF. The chain joins TRBV9 to TRBJ1-4; weak D call: TRBD1 (5 bases). The germline gives CDR1 SGDLS, CDR2 YYNGEE. The length of the CDR3 is 13 residues. V lost 3 bases and J 4 bases, leaving 7 bases between the germline ends.

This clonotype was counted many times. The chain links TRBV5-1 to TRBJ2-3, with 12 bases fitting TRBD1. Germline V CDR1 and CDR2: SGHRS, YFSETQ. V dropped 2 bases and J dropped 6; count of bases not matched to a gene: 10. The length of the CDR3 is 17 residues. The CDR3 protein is CASSFSGTGGVRDTQYF. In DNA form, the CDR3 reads TGCGCCAGCAGCTTTTCCGGGACAGGGGGCGTGAGGGATACGCAGTATTTT.

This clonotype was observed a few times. The CDR3 DNA is TGTGCCAGCAGCTTGGCCAGGGGCATCCACGAGCAGTACTTC. Its translation: CASSLARGIHEQYF. The V gene is TRBV7-3, the J gene TRBJ2-7, with D possibly TRBD1 on 6 matching bases. Germline CDR1 reads SGHTA; CDR2 reads FQGTGA. CDR3 length equals 14 residues. Trimming took off 3 bases at V and 5 bases at J, with 14 bases between the two ends.

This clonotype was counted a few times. The CDR3 DNA follows: TGTGCCAGCAGTTACTCCATCCTGGGGGCGCGAGGGGGGGATCATGAAAAACTGTTTTTT. Its protein is CASSYSILGARGGDHEKLFF. V usage is TRBV6-2 or TRBV6-3 and J usage is TRBJ1-4; D might be TRBD1 (6 bases). CDR1 is MNHEY, CDR2 SVGEGT, per germline. The length of the CDR3 is 20 residues. Trimming left V 0 bases short and J 6 bases short, with 26 bases between.

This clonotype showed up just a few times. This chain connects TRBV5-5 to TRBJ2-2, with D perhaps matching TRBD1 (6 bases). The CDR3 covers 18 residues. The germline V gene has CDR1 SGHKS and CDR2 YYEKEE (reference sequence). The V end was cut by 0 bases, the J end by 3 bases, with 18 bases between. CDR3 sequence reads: CASSLAERAGVDTGELFF. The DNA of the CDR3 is TGTGCCAGCAGCTTGGCGGAGAGGGCAGGGGTGGACACCGGGGAGCTGTTTTTT.

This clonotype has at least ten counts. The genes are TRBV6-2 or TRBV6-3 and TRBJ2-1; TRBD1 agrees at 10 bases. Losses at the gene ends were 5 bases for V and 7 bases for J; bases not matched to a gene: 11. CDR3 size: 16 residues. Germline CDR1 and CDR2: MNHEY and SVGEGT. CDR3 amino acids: CASSQMTGGAWNEQFF. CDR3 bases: TGTGCCAGCAGTCAAATGACAGGGGGCGCGTGGAATGAGCAGTTCTTC.

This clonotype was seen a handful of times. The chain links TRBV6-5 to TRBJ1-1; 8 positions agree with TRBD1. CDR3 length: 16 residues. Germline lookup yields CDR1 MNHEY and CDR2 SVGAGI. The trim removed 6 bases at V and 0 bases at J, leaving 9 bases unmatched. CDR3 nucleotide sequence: TGTGCCAGCAGAGTCGGACAGGGCGCCCTGAACACTGAAGCTTTCTTT. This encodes CASRVGQGALNTEAFF.

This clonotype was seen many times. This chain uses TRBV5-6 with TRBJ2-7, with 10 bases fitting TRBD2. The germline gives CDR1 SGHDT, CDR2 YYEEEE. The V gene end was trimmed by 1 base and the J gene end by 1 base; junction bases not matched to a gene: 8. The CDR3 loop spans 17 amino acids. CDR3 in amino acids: CASSLRLAGALSYEQYV. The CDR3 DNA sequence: TGTGCCAGCAGCTTGCGCCTAGCGGGGGCCTTATCCTACGAGCAGTACGTC.

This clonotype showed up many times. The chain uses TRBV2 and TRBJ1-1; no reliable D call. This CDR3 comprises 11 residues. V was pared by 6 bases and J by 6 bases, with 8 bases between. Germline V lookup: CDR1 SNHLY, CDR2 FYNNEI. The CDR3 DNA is TGTGCCAGCAGCGAGGACGCTGAAGCTTTCTTT. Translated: CASSEDAEAFF.

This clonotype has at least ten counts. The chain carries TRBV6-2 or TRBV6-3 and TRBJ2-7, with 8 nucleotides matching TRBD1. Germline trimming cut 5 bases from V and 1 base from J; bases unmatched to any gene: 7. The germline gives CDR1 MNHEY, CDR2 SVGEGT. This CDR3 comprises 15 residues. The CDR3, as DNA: TGTGCCAGCAGTGACCGGGACAGGCGATCCTACGAGCAGTACGTC. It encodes CASSDRDRRSYEQYV.

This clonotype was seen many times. The CDR3 reads CASSPDRTSPYEQYV. The CDR3 bases are TGTGCCAGCAGCCCAGACAGGACTTCCCCCTACGAGCAGTACGTC. The chain couples TRBV27 to TRBJ2-7; tentative D call: TRBD1 (6 bases). Germline V gives CDR1 MNHEY, CDR2 SMNVEV (reference sequence). Trimming took off 6 bases at V and 2 bases at J, with 17 bases between the two ends. There are 15 residues in the CDR3.

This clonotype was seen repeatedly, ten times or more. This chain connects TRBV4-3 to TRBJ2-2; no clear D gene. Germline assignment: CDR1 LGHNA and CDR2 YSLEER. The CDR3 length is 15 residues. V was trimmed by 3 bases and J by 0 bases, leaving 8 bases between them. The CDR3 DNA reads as TGCGCCAGCAGCCAGGTGTCCACGAACACCGGGGAGCTGTTTTTT. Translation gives CASSQVSTNTGELFF.

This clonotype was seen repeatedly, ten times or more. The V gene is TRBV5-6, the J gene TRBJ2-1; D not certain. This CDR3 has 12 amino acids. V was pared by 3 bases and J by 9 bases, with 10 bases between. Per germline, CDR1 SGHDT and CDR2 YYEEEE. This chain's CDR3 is CASSYVHSEQFF. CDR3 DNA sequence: TGTGCCAGCAGCTACGTACACAGTGAGCAGTTCTTC.

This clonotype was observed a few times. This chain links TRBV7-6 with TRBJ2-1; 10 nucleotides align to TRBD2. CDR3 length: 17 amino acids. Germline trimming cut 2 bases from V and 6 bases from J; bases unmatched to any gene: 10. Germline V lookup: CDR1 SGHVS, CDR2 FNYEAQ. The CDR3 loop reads CASSLRAGGPRGNEQFF. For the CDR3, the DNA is TGTGCCAGCAGCTTACGAGCGGGGGGGCCACGGGGCAATGAGCAGTTCTTC.

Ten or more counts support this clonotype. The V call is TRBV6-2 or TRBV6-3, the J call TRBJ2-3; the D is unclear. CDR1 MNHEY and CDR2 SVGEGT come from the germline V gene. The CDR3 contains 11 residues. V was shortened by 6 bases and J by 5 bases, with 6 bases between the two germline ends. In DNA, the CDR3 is TGTGCCAGCAGCTTAGGAGATACGCAGTATTTT. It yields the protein CASSLGDTQYF.

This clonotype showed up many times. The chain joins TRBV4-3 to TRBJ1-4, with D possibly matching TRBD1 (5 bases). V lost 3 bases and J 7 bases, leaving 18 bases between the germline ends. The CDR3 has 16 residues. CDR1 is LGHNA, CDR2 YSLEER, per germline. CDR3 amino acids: CASSQPNRDGGEKLFF. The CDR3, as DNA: TGCGCCAGCAGCCAGCCCAACCGGGACGGGGGTGAAAAACTGTTTTTT.

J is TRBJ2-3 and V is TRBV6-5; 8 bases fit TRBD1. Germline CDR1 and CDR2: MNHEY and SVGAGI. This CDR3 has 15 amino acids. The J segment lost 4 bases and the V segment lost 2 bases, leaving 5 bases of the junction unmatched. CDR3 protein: CASSYTSTGADTQYF. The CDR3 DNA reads TGTGCCAGCAGTTACACCTCGACAGGGGCAGATACGCAGTATTTT.

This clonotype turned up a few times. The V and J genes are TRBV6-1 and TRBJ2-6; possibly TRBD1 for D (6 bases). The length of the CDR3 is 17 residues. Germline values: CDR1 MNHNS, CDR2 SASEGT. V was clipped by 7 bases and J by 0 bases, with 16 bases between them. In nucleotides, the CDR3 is TGTGCCAGCACCCCACAGGGTACGGGCTCTGGGGCCAACGTCCTGACTTTC. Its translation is CASTPQGTGSGANVLTF.

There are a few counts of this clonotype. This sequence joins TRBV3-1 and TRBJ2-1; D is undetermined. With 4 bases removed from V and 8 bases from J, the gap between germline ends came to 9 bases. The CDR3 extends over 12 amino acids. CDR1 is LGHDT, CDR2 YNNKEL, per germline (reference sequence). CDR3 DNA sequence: TGTGCCAGCAGCCTTGGGGTTTATGAGCAGTTCTTC. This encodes CASSLGVYEQFF.

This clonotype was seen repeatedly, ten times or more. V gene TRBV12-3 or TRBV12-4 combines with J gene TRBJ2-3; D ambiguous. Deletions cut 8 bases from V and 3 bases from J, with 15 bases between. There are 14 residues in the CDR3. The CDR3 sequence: CASGPFGRTDTQYF. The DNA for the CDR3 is TGTGCCAGCGGCCCCTTTGGACGAACAGATACGCAGTATTTT.

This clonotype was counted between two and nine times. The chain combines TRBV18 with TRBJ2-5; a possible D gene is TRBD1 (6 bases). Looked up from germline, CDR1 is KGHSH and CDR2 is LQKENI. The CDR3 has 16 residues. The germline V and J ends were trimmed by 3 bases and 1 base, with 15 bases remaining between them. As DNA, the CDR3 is TGTGCCAGCTCACCTCTCCCGGGACACGTCCAAGAGACCCAGTACTTC. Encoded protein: CASSPLPGHVQETQYF.

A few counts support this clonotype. CDR3 in amino acids: CASPATNEQYF. In DNA form, the CDR3 reads TGTGCCAGCCCGGCCACGAACGAGCAGTACTTC. V gene TRBV3-1 combines with J gene TRBJ2-7; D unresolved. Germline CDR1 reads LGHDT; CDR2 reads YNNKEL (reference sequence). There are 11 residues in the CDR3. V dropped 8 bases and J dropped 5 bases, with 10 bases sitting between them.

The CDR3 is CATGQSNTGELFF. Written as DNA, the CDR3 is TGTGCCACAGGACAGTCGAACACCGGGGAGCTGTTTTTT. This sequence joins TRBV10-3 and TRBJ2-2, with D maybe TRBD1 (6 bases). The CDR3 is made up of 13 amino acids. Germline CDR1 ENHRY, CDR2 SYGVKD. V lost 10 bases and J 0 bases, leaving 9 bases between the germline ends.

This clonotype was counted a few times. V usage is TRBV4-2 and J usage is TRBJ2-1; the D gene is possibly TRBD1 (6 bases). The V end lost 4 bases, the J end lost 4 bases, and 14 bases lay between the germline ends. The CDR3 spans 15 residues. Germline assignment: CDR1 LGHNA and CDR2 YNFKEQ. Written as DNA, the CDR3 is TGTGCCAGCAGCCCCCGGGACACCTTATACAATGAGCAGTTCTTC. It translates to CASSPRDTLYNEQFF.

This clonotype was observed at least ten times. The chain's CDR3 is CASSPSGGGQETQYF. In DNA, the CDR3 is TGTGCCAGCAGCCCGAGCGGGGGCGGACAAGAGACCCAGTACTTC. V and J are TRBV12-3 or TRBV12-4 and TRBJ2-5; 8 bases agree with TRBD2. The V and J ends lost 6 bases and 2 bases, in that order; junction bases with no gene match: 8. The CDR3 has 15 residues.

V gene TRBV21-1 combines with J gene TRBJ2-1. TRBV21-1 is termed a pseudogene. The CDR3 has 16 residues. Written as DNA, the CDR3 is TGTGCCAGCAGCAAAGGTCCAGATATCTTCTACAATGAGCAGTTCTTC. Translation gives CASSKGPDIFYNEQFF.